The clone carrying this T cell receptor beta chain has a count of ten or more. The germline gives CDR1 SGHVS, CDR2 FNYEAQ. V was shortened by 5 bases and J by 4 bases, with 8 bases between the two germline ends. The CDR3 is 13 amino acids. This entry comes from a study of glioma-infiltrating T cells. Amplification of TCR alpha and beta CDR3 regions from RNA used iRepertoire nested multiplex PCR. Each CDR3 protein gets one entry after TCRdb re-called the multiplex PCR reads with MiXCR. The data contain approximately 120,000 distinct CDR3 sequences, less than 30% of them singletons. The chain combines TRBV7-6 with TRBJ2-2; unclear D gene. Sequencing was performed on glioma tissue, nonneoplastic brain tissue, or PBMCs (not recorded which). The sequence was collected from a human donor with low-grade glioma or glioblastoma, undergoing nonglioma brain surgery, or in good health (not recorded which). The CDR3 coding sequence is TGTGCCAGCAGCCTCATGACCACCGGGGAGCTGTTTTTT. It translates to CASSLMTTGELFF.